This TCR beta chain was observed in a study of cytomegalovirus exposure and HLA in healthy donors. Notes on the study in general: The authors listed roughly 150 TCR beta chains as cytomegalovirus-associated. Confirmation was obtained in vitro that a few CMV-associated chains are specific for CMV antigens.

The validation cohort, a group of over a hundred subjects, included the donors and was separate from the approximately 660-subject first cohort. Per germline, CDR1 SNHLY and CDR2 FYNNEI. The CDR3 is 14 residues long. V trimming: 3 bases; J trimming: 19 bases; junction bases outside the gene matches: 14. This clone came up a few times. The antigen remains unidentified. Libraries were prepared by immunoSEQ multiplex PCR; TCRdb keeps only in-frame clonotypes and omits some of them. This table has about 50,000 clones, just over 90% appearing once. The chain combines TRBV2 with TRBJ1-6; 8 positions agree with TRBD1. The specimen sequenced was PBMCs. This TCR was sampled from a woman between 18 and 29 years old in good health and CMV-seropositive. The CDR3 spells CASSDNRGGISSHF. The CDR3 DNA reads TGTGCCAGCAGTGACAACAGGGGGGGTATATCGTCGCACTTT. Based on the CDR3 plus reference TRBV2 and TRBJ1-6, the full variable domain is EPEVTQTPSHQVTQMGQEVILRCVPISNHLYFYWYRQILGQKVEFLVSFYNNEISEKSEIFDDQFSVERPDGSNFTLKIRSTKLEDSAMYFCASSDNRGGISSHFGNGTRLTVT.